The rows below give T cell receptor beta chains drawn from one sample of a study of human T cells and chemical hapten exposure. Each CDR3 protein is one row after TCRdb ran MiXCR on the RACE reads. The table has 73,000 or so distinct CDR3 sequences, 8.5% seen once. Specimen: whole blood, collected in connection with sensitization to the hapten diphenylcyclopropenone (DPC). These receptors all stem from a woman aged 50 to 60 with alopecia areata. Some clones in this sample may be carry-over from other donors' samples. Each CDR3 is given with its conserved first and last residue.

j_call v_call cdr3_aa
TRBJ1-5 TRBV10-3 CATSGSSQPQHF
TRBJ2-7 TRBV20-1 CSAVKKGLASYEQYF
TRBJ2-7 TRBV2 CASSENLAGGPEQYF
TRBJ1-1 TRBV5-1 CASSLVSFMNTEAFF
TRBJ1-5 TRBV24-1 CVTSEPGGNQPQHF
TRBJ2-3 TRBV9 CASSVVADTQYF
TRBJ2-1 TRBV15 CATSRPTGVYYNEQFF
TRBJ2-1 TRBV27 CASSFPAEDGRYNEQFF
TRBJ1-3 TRBV4-3 CASSRGTGNTIYF
TRBJ2-2 TRBV6-5 CASGQGGRTGELFF
TRBJ1-1 TRBV6-2/TRBV6-3 CASSQSTEAFF
TRBJ1-1 TRBV7-8 CASSLRLRTGGTEAFF
TRBJ1-3 TRBV25-1 CASSGRGRPGNTIYF
TRBJ1-3 TRBV11-2 CASSFTHDSGNTIYF
TRBJ2-1 TRBV20-1 CSASITVTYNEQFF
TRBJ2-3 TRBV7-2 CASSFTDTQYF
TRBJ1-3 TRBV7-2 CASSLTRGYGNTIYF
TRBJ2-7 TRBV12-3/TRBV12-4 CASSFIPTAEQYF
TRBJ2-1 TRBV29-1 CSVSGFGNEQFF
TRBJ2-7 TRBV19 CASSIGTGGYEQYF
TRBJ2-3 TRBV5-1 CASSLRGLGDSDTQYF
TRBJ2-1 TRBV7-2 CASSLEGGSYNEQFF
TRBJ1-1 TRBV5-5 CASKDSHKAFF
TRBJ2-7 TRBV16 CASSPTGAGEDEQYF
TRBJ1-1 TRBV6-5 CASSPSITGLEGTEAFF
TRBJ2-5 TRBV4-1 CASSQTKASAGGRETQYF
TRBJ2-1 TRBV28 CASSRRTSGFTAAEQFF
TRBJ2-7 TRBV15 CATSRDASYEQYF
TRBJ2-3 TRBV9 CASSARQPDTQYF
TRBJ2-5 TRBV10-3 CAISDSLETQYF
TRBJ2-3 TRBV4-1 CASSRDRYTDTQYF
TRBJ2-3 TRBV7-2 CASSHDRSTDTQYF
TRBJ1-2 TRBV5-1 CASSLGYPGQGSYGYTF
TRBJ2-3 TRBV20-1 CSARVWADTQYF
TRBJ2-3 TRBV3-1 CASSLTRATDTQYF
TRBJ2-2 TRBV29-1 CSVEGPTGELFF
TRBJ2-7 TRBV20-1 CSASPPGSPQF
TRBJ2-3 TRBV5-1 CASSWEGTDTQYF
TRBJ1-1 TRBV6-2/TRBV6-3 CASSPGRTEAFF
TRBJ2-7 TRBV14 CASSQGTEQYF
TRBJ2-3 TRBV20-1 CSAWSVDTQYF
TRBJ2-7 TRBV9 CASSPGTAGYEQYF
TRBJ2-5 TRBV7-8 CASSLMETQYF
TRBJ2-1 TRBV6-2/TRBV6-3 CASTMANEQFF
TRBJ1-1 TRBV12-3/TRBV12-4 CASSLIIGGVWENTEAFF
TRBJ1-1 TRBV5-4 CASSPGTGRTEAFF
TRBJ2-1 TRBV12-3/TRBV12-4 CASSLGSGTSGEQFF
TRBJ1-6 TRBV7-9 CASDSQQGGNSPLHF
TRBJ1-2 TRBV3-1 CASSPIDSDGYTF
TRBJ2-3 TRBV11-2 CASSLDRGGLTDTQYF
TRBJ2-3 TRBV5-1 CASSPLLAGDTDTQYF
TRBJ1-5 TRBV4-1 CASSSYLGNNQPQHF
TRBJ2-3 TRBV4-1 CASSREDRSTDTQYF
TRBJ2-7 TRBV2 CASLPSGLEIHEQYF